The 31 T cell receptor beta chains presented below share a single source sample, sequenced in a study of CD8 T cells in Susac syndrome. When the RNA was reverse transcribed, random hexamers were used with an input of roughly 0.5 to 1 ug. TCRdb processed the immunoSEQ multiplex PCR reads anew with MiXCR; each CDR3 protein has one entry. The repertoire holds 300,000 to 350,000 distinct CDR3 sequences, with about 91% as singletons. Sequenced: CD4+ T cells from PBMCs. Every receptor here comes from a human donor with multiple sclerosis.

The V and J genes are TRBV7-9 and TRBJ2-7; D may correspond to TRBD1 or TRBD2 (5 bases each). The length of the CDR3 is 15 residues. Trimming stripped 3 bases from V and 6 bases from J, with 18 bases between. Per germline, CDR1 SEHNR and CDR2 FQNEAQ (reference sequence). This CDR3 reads CASSFGAGRAPEQYF. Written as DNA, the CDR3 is TGTGCCAGCAGCTTCGGGGCTGGAAGGGCCCCCGAGCAGTACTTC. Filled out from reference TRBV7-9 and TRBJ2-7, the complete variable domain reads DTGVSQNPRHKITKRGQNVTFRCDPISEHNRLYWYRQTLGQGPEFLTYFQNEAQLEKSRLLSDRFSAERPKGSFSTLEIQRTEQGDSAMYLCASSFGAGRAPEQYFGPGTRLTVT.

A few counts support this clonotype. CDR3 residues: CASSLGLAATYEQYF. The CDR3 DNA follows: TGTGCCAGCAGCTTGGGACTAGCTGCTACCTACGAGCAGTACTTC. V usage is TRBV7-2 and J usage is TRBJ2-7; 9 bases are a match to TRBD2. The V and J ends lost 3 bases and 2 bases, in that order; junction bases with no gene match: 5. Germline V gives CDR1 SGHTA, CDR2 FQGNSA. The CDR3 runs 15 residues.

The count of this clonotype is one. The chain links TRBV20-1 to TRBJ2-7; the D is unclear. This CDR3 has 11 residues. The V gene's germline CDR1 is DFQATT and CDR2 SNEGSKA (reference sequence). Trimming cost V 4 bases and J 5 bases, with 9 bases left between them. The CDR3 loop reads CSAKLRDEQYF. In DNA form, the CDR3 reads TGCAGTGCTAAACTCCGGGACGAGCAGTACTTC.

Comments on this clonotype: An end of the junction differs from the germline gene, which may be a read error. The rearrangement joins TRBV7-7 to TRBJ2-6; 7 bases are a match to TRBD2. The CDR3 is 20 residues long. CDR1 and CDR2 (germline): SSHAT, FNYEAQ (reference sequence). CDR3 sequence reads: CASSPLRTRPIPSGANVLTF. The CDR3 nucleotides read TGTGCTAGCAGCCCACTACGGACTAGACCTATACCCTCTGGGGCCAACGTCCTGACTTTC.

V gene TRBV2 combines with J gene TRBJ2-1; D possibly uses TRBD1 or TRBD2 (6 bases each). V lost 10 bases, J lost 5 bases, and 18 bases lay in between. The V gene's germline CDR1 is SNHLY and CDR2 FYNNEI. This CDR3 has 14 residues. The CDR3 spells CATPGAGEDNEQFF. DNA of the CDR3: TGTGCCACCCCGGGGGCAGGAGAGGACAATGAGCAGTTCTTC. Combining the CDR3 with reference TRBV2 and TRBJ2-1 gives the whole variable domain EPEVTQTPSHQVTQMGQEVILRCVPISNHLYFYWYRQILGQKVEFLVSFYNNEISEKSEIFDDQFSVERPDGSNFTLKIRSTKLEDSAMYFCATPGAGEDNEQFFGPGTRLTVL.

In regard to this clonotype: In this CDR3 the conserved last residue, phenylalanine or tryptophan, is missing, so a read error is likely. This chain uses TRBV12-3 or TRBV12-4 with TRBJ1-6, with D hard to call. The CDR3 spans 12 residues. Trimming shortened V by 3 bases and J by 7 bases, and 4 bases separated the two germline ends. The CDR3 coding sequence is TGTGCCAGCAGTTTTTGGAATTCACCCCTCCACCTT. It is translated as CASSFWNSPLHL.

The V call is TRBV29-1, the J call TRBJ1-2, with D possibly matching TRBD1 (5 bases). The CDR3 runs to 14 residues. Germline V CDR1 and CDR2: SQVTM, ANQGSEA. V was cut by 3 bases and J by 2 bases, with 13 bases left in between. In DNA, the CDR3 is TGCAGCGTTGAGCCCAGGGTGGGGAACTATGGCTACACCTTC. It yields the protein CSVEPRVGNYGYTF.

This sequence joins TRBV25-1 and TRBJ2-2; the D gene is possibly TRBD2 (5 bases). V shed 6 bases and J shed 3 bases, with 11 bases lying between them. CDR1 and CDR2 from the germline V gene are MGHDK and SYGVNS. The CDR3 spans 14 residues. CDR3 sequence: CASRRDGDTGELFF. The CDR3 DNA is TGTGCCAGCAGGAGGGATGGGGACACCGGGGAGCTGTTTTTT. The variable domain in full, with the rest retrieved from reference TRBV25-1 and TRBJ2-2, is EADIYQTPRYLVIGTGKKITLECSQTMGHDKMYWYQQDPGMELHLIHYSYGVNSTEKGDLSSESTVSRIRTEHFPLTLESARPSHTSQYLCASRRDGDTGELFFGEGSRLTVL.

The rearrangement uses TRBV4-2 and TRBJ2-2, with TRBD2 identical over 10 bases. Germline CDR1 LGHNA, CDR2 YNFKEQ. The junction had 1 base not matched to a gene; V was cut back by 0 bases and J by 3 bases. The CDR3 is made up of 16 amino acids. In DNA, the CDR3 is TGTGCCAGCAGCCAAGAAGCGGGAGGGGACACCGGGGAGCTGTTTTTT. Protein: CASSQEAGGDTGELFF.

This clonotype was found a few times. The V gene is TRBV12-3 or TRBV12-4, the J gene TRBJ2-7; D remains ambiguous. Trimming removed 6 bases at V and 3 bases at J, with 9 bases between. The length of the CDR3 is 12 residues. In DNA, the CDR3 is TGTGCCAGCAGCCCCAGATTCTACGAGCAGTACTTC. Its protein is CASSPRFYEQYF.

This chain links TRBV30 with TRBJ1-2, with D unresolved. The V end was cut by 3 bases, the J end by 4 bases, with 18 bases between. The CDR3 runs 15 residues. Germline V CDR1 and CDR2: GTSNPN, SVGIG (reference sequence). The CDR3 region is CAWSSPRTGSYGYTF. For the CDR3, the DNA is TGTGCCTGGAGCAGCCCACGGACGGGGAGCTATGGCTACACCTTC.

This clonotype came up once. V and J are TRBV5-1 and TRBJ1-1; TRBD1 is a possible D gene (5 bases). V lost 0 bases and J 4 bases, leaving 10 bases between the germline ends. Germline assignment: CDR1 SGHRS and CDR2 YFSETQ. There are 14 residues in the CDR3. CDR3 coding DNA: TGCGCCAGCAGCTTGGTGGCAGGGAGCACTGAAGCTTTCTTT. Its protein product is CASSLVAGSTEAFF.

The CDR3 nucleotides read TGTGCCAGCAGCCAGCCCGGGCTTGGCGGGGTGGGGGAAAAACTGTTTTTT. It encodes CASSQPGLGGVGEKLFF. V gene TRBV7-8 combines with J gene TRBJ1-4; no clear D. The germline CDR1 and CDR2 sequences are SGHVS and FQNEAQ. The V end was cut by 5 bases, the J end by 8 bases, with 24 bases between. There are 17 residues in the CDR3. The full variable domain, in which reference TRBV7-8 and TRBJ1-4 provide the parts outside the CDR3, is GAGVSQSPRYKVAKRGQDVALRCDPISGHVSLFWYQQALGQGPEFLTYFQNEAQLDKSGLPSDRFFAERPEGSVSTLKIQRTQQEDSAVYLCASSQPGLGGVGEKLFFGSGTQLSVL.

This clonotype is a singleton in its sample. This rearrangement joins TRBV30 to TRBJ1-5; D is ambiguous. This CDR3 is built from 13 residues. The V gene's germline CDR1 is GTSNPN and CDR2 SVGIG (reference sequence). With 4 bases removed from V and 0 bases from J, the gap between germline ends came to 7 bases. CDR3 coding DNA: TGTGCCTGGACAGATTATAGCAATCAGCCCCAGCATTTT. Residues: CAWTDYSNQPQHF.

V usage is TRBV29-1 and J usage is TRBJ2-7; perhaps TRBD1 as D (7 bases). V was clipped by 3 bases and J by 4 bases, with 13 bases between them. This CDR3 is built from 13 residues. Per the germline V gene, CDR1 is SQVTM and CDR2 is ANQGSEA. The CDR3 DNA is TGCAGCGTTGAGGCGGGACAGAGTTACGAGCAGTACTTC. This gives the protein CSVEAGQSYEQYF.

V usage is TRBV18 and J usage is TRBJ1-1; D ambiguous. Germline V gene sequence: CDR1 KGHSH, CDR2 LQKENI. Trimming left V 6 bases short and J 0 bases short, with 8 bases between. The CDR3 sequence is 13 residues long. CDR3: CASSPPVNTEAFF. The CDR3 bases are TGTGCCAGCTCTCCCCCAGTGAACACTGAAGCTTTCTTT.

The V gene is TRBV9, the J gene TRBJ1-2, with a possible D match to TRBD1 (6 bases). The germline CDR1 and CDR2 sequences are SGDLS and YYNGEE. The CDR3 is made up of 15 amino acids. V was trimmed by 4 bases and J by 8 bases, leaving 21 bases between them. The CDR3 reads CASSPNGRQGKGYTF. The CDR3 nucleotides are TGTGCCAGCAGCCCCAATGGGAGGCAGGGGAAAGGCTACACCTTC.

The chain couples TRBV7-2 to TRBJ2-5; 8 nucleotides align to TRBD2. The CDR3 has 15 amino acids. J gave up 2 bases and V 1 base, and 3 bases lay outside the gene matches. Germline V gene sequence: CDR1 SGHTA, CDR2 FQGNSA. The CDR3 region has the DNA TGTGCCAGCAGCTTAGATAGCGGGATACAAGAGACCCAGTACTTC. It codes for CASSLDSGIQETQYF. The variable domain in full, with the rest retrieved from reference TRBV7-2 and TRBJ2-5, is GAGVSQSPSNKVTEKGKDVELRCDPISGHTALYWYRQSLGQGLEFLIYFQGNSAPDKSGLPSDRFSAERTGGSVSTLTIQRTQQEDSAVYLCASSLDSGIQETQYFGPGTRLLVL.

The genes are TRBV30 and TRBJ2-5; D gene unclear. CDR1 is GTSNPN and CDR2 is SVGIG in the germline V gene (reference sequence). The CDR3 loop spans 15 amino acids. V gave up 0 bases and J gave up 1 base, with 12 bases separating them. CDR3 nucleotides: TGTGCCTGGAGTGTACTCGGGCACTCCCAAGAGACCCAGTACTTC. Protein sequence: CAWSVLGHSQETQYF.

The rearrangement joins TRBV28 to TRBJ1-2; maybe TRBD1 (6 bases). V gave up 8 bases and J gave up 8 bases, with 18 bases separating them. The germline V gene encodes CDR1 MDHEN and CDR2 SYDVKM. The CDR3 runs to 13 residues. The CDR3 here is CASRAGDYAGYTF. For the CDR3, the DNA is TGTGCCAGCCGAGCAGGGGATTATGCCGGCTACACCTTC.

The CDR3 DNA is TGTGCCAGCAGTTACTCGACAGAACGGCCCAGCAATGAGCAGTTCTTC. This codes for CASSYSTERPSNEQFF. The V call is TRBV6-5, the J call TRBJ2-1, with D maybe TRBD1 (5 bases). In germline, CDR1 is MNHEY, CDR2 SVGAGI. V was trimmed by 0 bases and J by 6 bases, leaving 15 bases between them. The CDR3 loop spans 16 amino acids.

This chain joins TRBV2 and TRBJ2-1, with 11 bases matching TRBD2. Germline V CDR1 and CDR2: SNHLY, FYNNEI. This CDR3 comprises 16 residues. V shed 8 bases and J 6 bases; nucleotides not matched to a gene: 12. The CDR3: CASCRRLAGGGNEQFF. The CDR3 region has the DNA TGTGCCAGCTGTCGAAGGCTAGCGGGGGGTGGCAATGAGCAGTTCTTC.

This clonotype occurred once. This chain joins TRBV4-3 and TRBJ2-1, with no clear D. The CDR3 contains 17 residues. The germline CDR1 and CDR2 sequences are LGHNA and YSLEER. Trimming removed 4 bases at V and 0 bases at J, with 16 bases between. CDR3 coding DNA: TGCGCCAGCAGCCGGGCATTGGGCGCTAGCTCCTACAATGAGCAGTTCTTC. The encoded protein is CASSRALGASSYNEQFF.

CDR3 residues: CAPRGLSVYYGYTF. The CDR3 coding sequence is TGTGCCCCCCGGGGACTGTCAGTATATTATGGCTACACCTTC. The chain links TRBV7-2 to TRBJ1-2, with D perhaps TRBD1 (5 bases). Trimming took off 11 bases at V and 5 bases at J, with 21 bases between the two ends. This CDR3 spans 14 amino acids. Germline lookup yields CDR1 SGHTA and CDR2 FQGNSA.

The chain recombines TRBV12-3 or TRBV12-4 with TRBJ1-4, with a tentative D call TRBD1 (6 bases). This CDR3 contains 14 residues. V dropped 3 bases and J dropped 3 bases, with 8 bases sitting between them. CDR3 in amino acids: CASSFDRSNEKLFF. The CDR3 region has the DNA TGTGCCAGCAGTTTTGACAGGTCTAATGAAAAACTGTTTTTT.

The CDR3 loop reads CASTRPPQVGNTEAFF. CDR3 sequence (DNA): TGTGCCAGCACCCGGCCCCCGCAGGTGGGGAACACTGAAGCTTTCTTT. The chain uses TRBV28 and TRBJ1-1; D unclear. Germline CDR1 reads MDHEN; CDR2 reads SYDVKM. The V end lost 7 bases, the J end lost 1 base, and 19 bases lay between the germline ends. CDR3 size: 16 residues.

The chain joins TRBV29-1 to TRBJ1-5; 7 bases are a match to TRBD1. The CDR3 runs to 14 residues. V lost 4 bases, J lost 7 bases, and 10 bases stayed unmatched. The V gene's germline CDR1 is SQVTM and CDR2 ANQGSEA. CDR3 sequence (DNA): TGCAGCGTTGCAGACAGGGTCGGGGCCCAGCCCCAGCATTTT. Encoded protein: CSVADRVGAQPQHF.

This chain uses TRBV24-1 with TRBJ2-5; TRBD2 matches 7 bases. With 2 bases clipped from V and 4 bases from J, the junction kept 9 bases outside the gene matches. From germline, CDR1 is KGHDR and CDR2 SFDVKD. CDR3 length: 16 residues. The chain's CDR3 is CATSDSVPGRIETQYF. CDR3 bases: TGTGCCACCAGTGATTCTGTCCCCGGGAGGATAGAGACCCAGTACTTC.

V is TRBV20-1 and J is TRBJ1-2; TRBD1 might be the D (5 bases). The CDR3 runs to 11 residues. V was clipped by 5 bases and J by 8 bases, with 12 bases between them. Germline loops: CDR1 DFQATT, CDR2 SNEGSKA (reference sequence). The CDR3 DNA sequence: TGCAGTGCTTTGACAGAGGCGGGCTACACCTTC. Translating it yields CSALTEAGYTF.

CDR3 sequence: CAISESTGQGARGNQPQHF. The CDR3 coding sequence is TGTGCCATCAGTGAGTCGACGGGACAGGGGGCAAGGGGCAATCAGCCCCAGCATTTT. The chain is built from TRBV10-3 and TRBJ1-5; 12 nucleotides match TRBD1. The V and J ends lost 0 bases and 2 bases, in that order; junction bases with no gene match: 8. This CDR3 spans 19 amino acids. Per germline, CDR1 ENHRY and CDR2 SYGVKD.

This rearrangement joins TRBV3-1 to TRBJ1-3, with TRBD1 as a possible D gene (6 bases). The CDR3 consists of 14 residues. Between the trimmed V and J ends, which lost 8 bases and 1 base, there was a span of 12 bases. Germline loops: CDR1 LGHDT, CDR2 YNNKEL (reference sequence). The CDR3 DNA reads TGTGCCAGCGCCTCGGGGGCATCTGGAAACACCATATATTTT. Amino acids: CASASGASGNTIYF. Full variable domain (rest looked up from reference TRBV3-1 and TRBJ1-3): DTAVSQTPKYLVTQMGNDKSIKCEQNLGHDTMYWYKQDSKKFLKIMFSYNNKELIINETVPNRFSPKSPDKAHLNLHINSLELGDSAVYFCASASGASGNTIYFGEGSWLTVV.